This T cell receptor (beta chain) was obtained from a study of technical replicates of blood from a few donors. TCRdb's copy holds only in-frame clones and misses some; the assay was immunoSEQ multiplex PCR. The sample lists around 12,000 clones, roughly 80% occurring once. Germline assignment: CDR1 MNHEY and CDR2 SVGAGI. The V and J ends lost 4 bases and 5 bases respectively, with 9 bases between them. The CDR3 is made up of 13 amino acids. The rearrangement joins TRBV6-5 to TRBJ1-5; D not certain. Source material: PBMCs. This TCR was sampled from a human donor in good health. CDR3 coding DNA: TGTGCCAGCAGTTCGACACCCGATCAGCCCCAGCATTTT. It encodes CASSSTPDQPQHF.